Below, 8 T cell receptor beta chains from the same sample are listed, as sequenced in a study of cytomegalovirus exposure and HLA in healthy donors. 60 Vbeta and 13 Jbeta primers were used in PCR. Produced via immunoSEQ multiplex PCR; TCRdb's table is partial and in-frame only. Found here are roughly 170,000 clones, 77% of them singletons; the top ten hold under 2%. Sequencing was carried out using PBMCs. Receptor source: a woman between 25 and 40 years old in good health and CMV-seronegative.

J is TRBJ2-1 and V is TRBV10-1; 9 bases are a match to TRBD2. There are 15 residues in the CDR3. Germline CDR1 and CDR2: WNHNN and SYGVQD (reference sequence). V dropped 6 bases and J dropped 3; count of bases not matched to a gene: 6. The CDR3 DNA reads TGCGCCAGCAGACCCAGCGGGGGGTTCTACAATGAGCAGTTCTTC. This sequence encodes CASRPSGGFYNEQFF.

This chain connects TRBV27 to TRBJ2-7; D ambiguous. The V and J ends lost 6 bases and 6 bases respectively, with 12 bases between them. From germline, CDR1 is MNHEY and CDR2 SMNVEV (reference sequence). This CDR3 contains 12 residues. The DNA of the CDR3 is TGTGCCAGCAGCTCTGGAGTCGGCGAGCAGTACTTC. This sequence encodes CASSSGVGEQYF.

V usage is TRBV29-1 and J usage is TRBJ2-1; no clear D. CDR1 and CDR2 from the germline V gene are SQVTM and ANQGSEA. The V end was cut by 8 bases, the J end by 9 bases, with 14 bases between. The CDR3 length is 11 residues. DNA for the CDR3: TGCAGCTCCCAAGAGGCGCGTGAGCAGTTCTTC. Translated, it gives CSSQEAREQFF.

The J gene is TRBJ2-7, the V gene TRBV29-1; the D gene is possibly TRBD1 (6 bases). CDR1 is SQVTM, CDR2 ANQGSEA, per germline. CDR3 length: 13 amino acids. Trimming pared 6 bases from V and 3 bases from J, leaving 15 bases between. The CDR3 reads CSVGRDTHYEQYF. The CDR3 nucleotides read TGCAGCGTGGGCCGGGACACCCACTACGAGCAGTACTTC.

The CDR3 DNA reads as TGTGCCAGTAGTAAACCCCCAGACAGGGGGCCTTACAATGAGCAGTTCTTC. This gives the protein CASSKPPDRGPYNEQFF. This chain uses TRBV19 with TRBJ2-1, with TRBD1 matching 10 bases. This CDR3 has 17 residues. CDR1 and CDR2 (germline): LNHDA, SQIVND (reference sequence). V lost 4 bases and J lost 4; bases outside the gene matches: 10. The full variable domain, with the rest looked up from reference TRBV19 and TRBJ2-1, is DGGITQSPKYLFRKEGQNVTLSCEQNLNHDAMYWYRQDPGQGLRLIYYSQIVNDFQKGDIAEGYSVSREKKESFPLTVTSAQKNPTAFYLCASSKPPDRGPYNEQFFGPGTRLTVL.

The chain combines TRBV7-2 with TRBJ1-5, with D maybe TRBD1 (6 bases). The CDR3 totals 13 residues. Germline V lookup: CDR1 SGHTA, CDR2 FQGNSA. Trimming cost V 5 bases and J 9 bases, with 14 bases left between them. As DNA, the CDR3 is TGTGCCAGCAGCGACTCACAGGGTAGGCCCCAGCATTTT. Translated, it gives CASSDSQGRPQHF.

The chain couples TRBV30 to TRBJ2-1; TRBD1 might be the D (5 bases). The germline CDR1 and CDR2 sequences are GTSNPN and SVGIG (reference sequence). This CDR3 spans 12 amino acids. V lost 5 bases, J lost 8 bases, and 13 bases lay in between. CDR3: CAWAPAGYEQFF. CDR3 DNA sequence: TGTGCCTGGGCTCCCGCAGGGTATGAGCAGTTCTTC. The full variable domain, in which reference TRBV30 and TRBJ2-1 provide the parts outside the CDR3, is SQTIHQWPATLVQPVGSPLSLECTVEGTSNPNLYWYRQAAGRGLQLLFYSVGIGQISSEVPQNLSASRPQDRQFILSSKKLLLSDSGFYLCAWAPAGYEQFFGPGTRLTVL.

This clone was detected ten times or more. The chain joins TRBV19 to TRBJ1-2; tentatively, D is TRBD1 (6 bases). Germline V lookup: CDR1 LNHDA, CDR2 SQIVND (reference sequence). The V end was cut by 0 bases, the J end by 11 bases, with 10 bases between. The CDR3 runs 12 residues. CDR3 bases: TGTGCCAGTAGTATAGAGGGGACAAAGTACACCTTC. Its protein is CASSIEGTKYTF.